The T cell receptor beta chain under discussion was sequenced for a study of T-cell reconstitution after alpha-beta-depleted transplantation in children. Regarding this clonotype: Its antigen is not identified.

Trimming removed 5 bases from V and 3 bases from J; junction bases left unmatched: 7. The CDR3 is 15 residues long. Germline CDR1 is MNHEY and CDR2 is SVGEGT. Unique molecular identifiers were used to barcode this TCRbeta library. TCRdb itself ran the PCR reads through MiXCR, one entry per CDR3 protein. The sample contains a few hundred thousand distinct CDR3 sequences, under 20% of which appear only once. Whole-study findings and limits: Certain patients had high TCRbeta diversity at day 60, and it came from recipient T cells and thymic progenitors that survived. By about two months after transplant, alpha-beta T cells reportedly arose from several hundred graft clones that had expanded. One year post-transplant, T-cell counts and diversity were largely derived from T cells produced anew.

The sample in question was PBMCs, mostly from graft donor cells, obtained 360 days after TCRalphabeta/CD19-depleted stem cell transplant. The chain carries TRBV6-2 or TRBV6-3 and TRBJ2-7, with 10 bases that match TRBD2. This receptor was obtained from a boy less than two years old who had a stem cell transplant for Wiskott-Aldrich syndrome, so the T cells may come from the graft donor. CDR3 nucleotides: TGTGCCAGCAGTACCGGACTAGCGGCTTACTACGAGCAGTACTTC. Encoded protein: CASSTGLAAYYEQYF.